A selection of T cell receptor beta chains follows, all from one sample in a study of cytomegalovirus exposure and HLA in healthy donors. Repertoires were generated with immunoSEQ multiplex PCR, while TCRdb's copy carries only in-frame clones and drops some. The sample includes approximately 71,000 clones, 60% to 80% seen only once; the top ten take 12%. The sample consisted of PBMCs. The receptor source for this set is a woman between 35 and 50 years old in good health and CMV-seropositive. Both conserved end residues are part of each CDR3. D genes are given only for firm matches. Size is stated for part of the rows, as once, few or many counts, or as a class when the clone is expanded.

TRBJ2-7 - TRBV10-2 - TGCGCCAGCACCCGGGGGGCCCCCTACGAGCAGTACTTC CASTRGAPYEQYF
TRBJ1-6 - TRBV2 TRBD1 TGTGCCAGCAGGAGGGACAGGGGGGAATGGTCACCCCTCCACTTT CASRRDRGEWSPLHF
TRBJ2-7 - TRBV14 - TGTGCCAGCAGCCAAGATGAGTTCGGAGATCCCCACGAGCAGTACTTC CASSQDEFGDPHEQYF
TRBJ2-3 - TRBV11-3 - TGTGCCAGCAGTTCAAGCGTCGAAGATACGCAGTATTTT CASSSSVEDTQYF
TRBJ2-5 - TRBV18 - TGTGCCAGCTCACCAGGGGCGGGGGAGACCCAGTACTTC CASSPGAGETQYF
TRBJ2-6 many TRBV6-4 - TGTGCCAGCAGTGAGGGGCCATCCTCTGGGGCCAACGTCCTGACTTTC CASSEGPSSGANVLTF
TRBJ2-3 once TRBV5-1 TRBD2 TGCGCCAGCAGCTCTGCGGGGGGGACAGATACGCAGTATTTT CASSSAGGTDTQYF
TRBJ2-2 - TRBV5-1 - TGCGCCAGCAGCTTGACAGCTCCCACGAACACCGGGGAGCTGTTTTTT CASSLTAPTNTGELFF
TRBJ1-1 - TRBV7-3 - TGTGCCAGCAGCCGTACAGGGAACACTGAAGCTTTCTTT CASSRTGNTEAFF
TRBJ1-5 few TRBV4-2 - TGTGCCAGCAGCCAGGGTGCGGGTTGGAGCAATCAGCCCCAGCATTTT CASSQGAGWSNQPQHF
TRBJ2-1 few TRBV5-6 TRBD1 TGTGCCAGCAGCTTTCAGGGGGATGAGCAGTTCTTC CASSFQGDEQFF
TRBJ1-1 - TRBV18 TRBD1 TGTGCCAGCTCACCGGGACAGGGTACCACTGAAGCTTTCTTT CASSPGQGTTEAFF
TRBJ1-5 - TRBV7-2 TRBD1 TGTGCCAGCAGCCTAGACGGGACAGGGCTTCAGCCCCAGCATTTT CASSLDGTGLQPQHF
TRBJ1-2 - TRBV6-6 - TGTGCCAGCAGTCCCGACAGTTTCCAGGGGGGCTACACCTTC CASSPDSFQGGYTF
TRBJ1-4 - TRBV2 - TGTGCCAGCAAGGCAGAGGGCGAAAAACTGTTTTTT CASKAEGEKLFF
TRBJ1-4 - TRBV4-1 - TGCGCCAGCAGCCAAGAGTTTCACCCGAGCTCAACTAATGAAAAACTGTTTTTT CASSQEFHPSSTNEKLFF
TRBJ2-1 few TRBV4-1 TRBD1 TGCGCCAGCAGCCACCCGGACAGGGATTCTTTCTATGAGCAGTTCTTC CASSHPDRDSFYEQFF
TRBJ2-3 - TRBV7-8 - TGTGCCAGCAGCCAGGTGTTAAATACGCAGTATTTT CASSQVLNTQYF
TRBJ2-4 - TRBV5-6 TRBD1 TGTGCCAGCAGCAGGGGGACAGGGGAGAGAGGGAACATTCAGTACTTC CASSRGTGERGNIQYF
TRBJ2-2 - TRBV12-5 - TGTGCTAGTGGGGGCAACTGGACCGGGGAGCTGTTTTTT CASGGNWTGELFF
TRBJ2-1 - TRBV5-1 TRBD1 TGCGCCAGCAGCGCGGACAGGGCTCCTTACAATGAGCAGTTCTTC CASSADRAPYNEQFF
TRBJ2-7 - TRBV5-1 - TGCGCCAGCAGTTTGGTAGGGGGGGGGCACGAGCAGTACTTC CASSLVGGGHEQYF